This T cell receptor (beta chain) was sequenced for a study of shared clonotypes between healthy human individuals. About the research overall: CD4 naive and CD4 memory each took three plates per donor, while CD8 naive took two and CD8 memory one.

The CDR3 covers 15 residues. Germline V CDR1 and CDR2: MNHEY, SVGAGI. Trimming at V came to 6 bases and at J to 0 bases, leaving 6 bases not matched to a gene. The donors were adults (healthy and HIV-negative) with no recent acute infections or vaccinations. The study's findings and limits: A few donors showed sharing of around 5% of naive CD4 clonotypes. The represented genetic and exposure-history diversity was limited by the small number of donors.

The method was immunoSEQ multiplex PCR; TCRdb's version includes in-frame clones alone and lacks a portion of them. The profile shows 2 million to 3 million clones, 90% to 95% of them singletons. Regarding this clone: Its cognate antigen is unknown.

Sequenced material: naive CD4+ T cells from PBMCs. Subset defined: CD45RA+ positively selected. The chain has TRBV6-5 and TRBJ2-7; 9 bases are a match to TRBD2. This TCR derives from a man between 18 and 29 years old in good health. Some clones in this sample may be carry-over from other donors' samples. CDR3 loop: CASSLLAGSSYEQYF. In nucleotides, the CDR3 is TGTGCCAGCAGCCTACTAGCGGGCAGCTCCTACGAGCAGTACTTC.